This T cell receptor beta chain was identified in a study of cytomegalovirus exposure and HLA in healthy donors. Findings and caveats of the study: Analysis performed later showed TCR beta chains linked to HLA being more clonally expanded than equally common others. A missense variant in DCLRE1C was later tied to TCR beta V- and J-gene trimming. Investigators reported 164 TCR beta chains as tied to cytomegalovirus.

With respect to this clone: The antigen is undetermined.

13 Jbeta primers and 60 Vbeta primers were used for the PCR. Libraries were prepared by immunoSEQ multiplex PCR; TCRdb keeps only in-frame clonotypes and omits some of them. Among some 180,000 clones listed, about 83% were seen once. V dropped 4 bases and J dropped 7; count of bases not matched to a gene: 1. This CDR3 has 13 residues. Per the germline V gene, CDR1 is WSHSY and CDR2 is SAAADI. The chain uses TRBV10-2 and TRBJ1-6; 7 nucleotides align to TRBD1. This TCR was sampled from a female donor in good health and CMV-seronegative. Input material: PBMCs. The DNA for the CDR3 is TGCGCCAGCAGTGGACAGGGCAATTCACCCCTCCACTTT. Translating it yields CASSGQGNSPLHF.